Below are 2 T cell receptor beta chains sequenced from a single sample in a study of control samples from healthy donors and cancer patients. Only in-frame clones appear in the TCRdb table, and some are missing; sequencing was by immunoSEQ multiplex PCR. Here the sample spans tens of thousands of clones, roughly four fifths being singletons. What was sequenced was blood. The receptors originated from a woman aged 55-70 years in good health.

This chain links TRBV5-1 with TRBJ2-7, with a weak D call TRBD2 (6 bases). CDR1 and CDR2 from the germline V gene are SGHRS and YFSETQ. V was shortened by 3 bases and J by 2 bases, with 18 bases between the two germline ends. This CDR3 contains 16 residues. The CDR3 region has the DNA TGCGCCAGCAGCTCGGGGGACGCCATACGAACCTACGAGCAGTACTTC. It yields the protein CASSSGDAIRTYEQYF.

This clone has just one count. The chain links TRBV12-3 or TRBV12-4 to TRBJ2-5; 8 bases are shared with TRBD2. The CDR3 consists of 13 residues. V lost 6 bases and J lost 9; bases outside the gene matches: 9. The DNA for the CDR3 is TGTGCCAGCAGCCAGCGGGGGTCCGCCCCCCAGTACTTC. Translated, it gives CASSQRGSAPQYF.